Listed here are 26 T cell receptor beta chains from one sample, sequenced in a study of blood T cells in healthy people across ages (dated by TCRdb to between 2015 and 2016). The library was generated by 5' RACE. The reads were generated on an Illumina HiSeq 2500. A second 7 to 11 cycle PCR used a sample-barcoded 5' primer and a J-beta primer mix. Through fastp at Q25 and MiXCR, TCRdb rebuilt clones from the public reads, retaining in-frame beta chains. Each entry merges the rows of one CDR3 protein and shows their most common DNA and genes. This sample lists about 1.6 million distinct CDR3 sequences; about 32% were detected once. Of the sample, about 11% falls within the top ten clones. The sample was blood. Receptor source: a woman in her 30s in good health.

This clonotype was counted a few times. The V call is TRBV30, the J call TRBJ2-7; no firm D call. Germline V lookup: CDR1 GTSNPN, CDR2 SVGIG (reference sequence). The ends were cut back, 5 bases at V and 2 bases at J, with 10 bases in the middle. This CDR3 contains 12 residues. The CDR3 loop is CAWAELPYEQYF. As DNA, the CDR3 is TGTGCCTGGGCCGAACTCCCCTACGAGCAGTACTTC. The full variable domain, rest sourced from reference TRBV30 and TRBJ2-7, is SQTIHQWPATLVQPVGSPLSLECTVEGTSNPNLYWYRQAAGRGLQLLFYSVGIGQISSEVPQNLSASRPQDRQFILSSKKLLLSDSGFYLCAWAELPYEQYFGPGTRLTVT.

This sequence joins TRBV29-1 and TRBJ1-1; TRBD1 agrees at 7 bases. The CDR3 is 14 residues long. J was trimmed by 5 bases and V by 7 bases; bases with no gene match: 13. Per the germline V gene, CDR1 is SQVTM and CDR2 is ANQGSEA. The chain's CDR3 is CSAQRQGVDTEAFF. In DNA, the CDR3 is TGCAGCGCCCAAAGACAGGGTGTAGATACTGAAGCTTTCTTT.

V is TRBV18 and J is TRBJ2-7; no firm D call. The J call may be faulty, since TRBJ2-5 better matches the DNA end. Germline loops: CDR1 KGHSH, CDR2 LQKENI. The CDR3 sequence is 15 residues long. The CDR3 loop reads CASSPVGTLGETQYF. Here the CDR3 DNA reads TGTGCCAGCTCACCAGTGGGCACTCTCGGTGAGACCCAGTACTTC.

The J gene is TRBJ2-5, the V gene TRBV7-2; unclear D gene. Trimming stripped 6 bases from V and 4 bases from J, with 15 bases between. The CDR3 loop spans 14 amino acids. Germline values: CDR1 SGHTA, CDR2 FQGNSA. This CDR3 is CASSLPADGETQYF. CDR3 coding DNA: TGTGCCAGCAGTTTACCGGCAGACGGAGAGACCCAGTACTTC.

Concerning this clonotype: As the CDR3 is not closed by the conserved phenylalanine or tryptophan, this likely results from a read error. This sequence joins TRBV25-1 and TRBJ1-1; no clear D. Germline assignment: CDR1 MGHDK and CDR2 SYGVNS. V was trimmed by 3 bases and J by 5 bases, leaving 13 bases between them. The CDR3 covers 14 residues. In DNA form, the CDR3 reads TGTGCCAGCAGTGATCCAAGGAGGGTAACTGAAGCTTTCTGT. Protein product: CASSDPRRVTEAFC.

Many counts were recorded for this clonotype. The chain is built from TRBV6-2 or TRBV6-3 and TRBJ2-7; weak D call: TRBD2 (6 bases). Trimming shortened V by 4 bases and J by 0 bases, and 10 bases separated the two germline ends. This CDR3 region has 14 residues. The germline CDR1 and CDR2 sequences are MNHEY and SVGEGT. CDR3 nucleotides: TGTGCCAGCAGTTTTGCGGGAACCTCCTACGAGCAGTACTTC. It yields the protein CASSFAGTSYEQYF.

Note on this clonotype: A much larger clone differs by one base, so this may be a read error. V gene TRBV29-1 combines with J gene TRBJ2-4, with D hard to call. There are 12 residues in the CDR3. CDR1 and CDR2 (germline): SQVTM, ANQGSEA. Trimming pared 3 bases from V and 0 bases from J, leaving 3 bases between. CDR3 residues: CSVDVAKNIQYF. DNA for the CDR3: TGCAGCGTTGATGTAGCCAAAAACATTCAGTACTTC.

As DNA, the CDR3 is TGTGCCAGCAGGGGCAGTGAAAGAAGCAATCAGCCCCAGCATTTT. This gives the protein CASRGSERSNQPQHF. The chain employs TRBV28 and TRBJ1-5; D call uncertain. This CDR3 is built from 15 residues. Germline loops: CDR1 MDHEN, CDR2 SYDVKM. Deletions cut 6 bases from V and 1 base from J, with 13 bases between.

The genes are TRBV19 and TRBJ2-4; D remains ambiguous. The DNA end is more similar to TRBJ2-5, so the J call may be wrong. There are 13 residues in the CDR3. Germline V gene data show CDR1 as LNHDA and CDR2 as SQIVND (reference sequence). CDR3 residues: CASSMSSGETQYF. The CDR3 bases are TGTGCCAGTAGTATGAGCTCCGGTGAGACCCAGTACTTC.

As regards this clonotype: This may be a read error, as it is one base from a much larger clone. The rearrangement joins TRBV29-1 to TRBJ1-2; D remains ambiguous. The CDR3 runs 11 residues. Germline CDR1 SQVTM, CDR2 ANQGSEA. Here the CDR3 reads CSGEHRLGYTF. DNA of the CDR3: TGCAGCGGTGAACACAGACTTGGCTACACCTTC.

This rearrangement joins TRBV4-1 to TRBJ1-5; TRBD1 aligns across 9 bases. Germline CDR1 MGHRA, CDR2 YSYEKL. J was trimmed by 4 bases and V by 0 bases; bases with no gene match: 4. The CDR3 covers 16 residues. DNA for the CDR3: TGCGCCAGCAGCCAAGAGACGACAGGGGGTAATCAGCCCCAGCATTTT. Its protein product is CASSQETTGGNQPQHF.

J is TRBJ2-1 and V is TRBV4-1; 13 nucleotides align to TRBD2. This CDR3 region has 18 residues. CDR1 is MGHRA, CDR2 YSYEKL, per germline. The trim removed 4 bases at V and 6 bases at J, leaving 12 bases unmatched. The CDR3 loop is CASSLSGLAGASGNEQFF. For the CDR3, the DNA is TGCGCCAGCAGCCTATCCGGACTAGCGGGAGCTTCGGGCAATGAGCAGTTCTTC.

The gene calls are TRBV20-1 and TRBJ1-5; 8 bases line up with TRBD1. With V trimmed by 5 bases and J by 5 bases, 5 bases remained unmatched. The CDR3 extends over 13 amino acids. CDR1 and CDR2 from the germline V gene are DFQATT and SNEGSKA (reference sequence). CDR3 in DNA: TGCAGTGCTCCTAAGACAGGGGATCAGCCCCAGCATTTT. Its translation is CSAPKTGDQPQHF.

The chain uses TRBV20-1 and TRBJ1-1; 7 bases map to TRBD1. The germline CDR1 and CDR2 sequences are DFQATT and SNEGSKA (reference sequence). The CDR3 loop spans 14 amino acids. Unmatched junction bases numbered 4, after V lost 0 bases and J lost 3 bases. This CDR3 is CSARDRQGHTEAFF. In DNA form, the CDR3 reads TGCAGTGCTAGAGATCGACAGGGCCACACTGAAGCTTTCTTT.

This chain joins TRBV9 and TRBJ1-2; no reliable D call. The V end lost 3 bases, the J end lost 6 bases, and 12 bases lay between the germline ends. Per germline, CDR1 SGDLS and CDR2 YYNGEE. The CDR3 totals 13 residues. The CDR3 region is CASSALGLDGYTF. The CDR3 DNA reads TGTGCCAGCAGCGCTCTCGGGTTGGATGGCTACACCTTC.

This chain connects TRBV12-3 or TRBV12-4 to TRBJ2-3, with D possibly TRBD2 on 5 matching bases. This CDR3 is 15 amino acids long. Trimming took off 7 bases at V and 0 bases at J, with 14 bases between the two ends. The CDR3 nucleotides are TGTGCCAGCACCTTAAGAGCGGCTAGCACAGATACGCAGTATTTT. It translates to CASTLRAASTDTQYF.

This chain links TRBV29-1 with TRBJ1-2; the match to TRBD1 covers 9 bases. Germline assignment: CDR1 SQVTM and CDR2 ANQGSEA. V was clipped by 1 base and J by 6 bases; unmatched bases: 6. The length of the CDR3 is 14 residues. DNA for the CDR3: TGCAGCGTTGAAGGGGACAGGGTATCGAATGGCTACACCTTC. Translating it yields CSVEGDRVSNGYTF.

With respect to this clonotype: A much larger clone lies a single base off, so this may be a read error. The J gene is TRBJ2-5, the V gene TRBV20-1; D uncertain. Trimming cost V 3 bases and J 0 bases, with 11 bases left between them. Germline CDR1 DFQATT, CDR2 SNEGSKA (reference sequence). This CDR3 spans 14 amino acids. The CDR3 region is CSARTRRHQETQYF. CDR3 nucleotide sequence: TGCAGTGCTAGGACCCGGCGGCACCAAGAGACCCAGTACTTC.

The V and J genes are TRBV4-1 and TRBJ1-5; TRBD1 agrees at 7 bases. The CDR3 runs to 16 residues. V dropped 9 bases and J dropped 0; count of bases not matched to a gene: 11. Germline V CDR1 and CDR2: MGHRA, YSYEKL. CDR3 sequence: CASSLFGTDSNQPQHF. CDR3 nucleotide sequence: TGCGCCAGTTCCCTTTTCGGGACAGATAGCAATCAGCCCCAGCATTTT.

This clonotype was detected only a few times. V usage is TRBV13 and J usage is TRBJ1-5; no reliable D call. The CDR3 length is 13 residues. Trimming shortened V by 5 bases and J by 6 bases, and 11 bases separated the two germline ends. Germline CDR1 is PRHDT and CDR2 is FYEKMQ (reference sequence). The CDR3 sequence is CASSPAGPQPQHF. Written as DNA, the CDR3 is TGTGCCAGCAGCCCCGCTGGCCCTCAGCCCCAGCATTTT.

CDR3 DNA sequence: TGCAGCGCTGGACTCACGAGGACAGATACGCAGTATTTT. Protein sequence: CSAGLTRTDTQYF. The gene calls are TRBV29-1 and TRBJ2-3, with D perhaps TRBD2 (5 bases). V shed 7 bases and J shed 3 bases, with 14 bases lying between them. In germline, CDR1 is SQVTM, CDR2 ANQGSEA. The CDR3 has 13 amino acids.

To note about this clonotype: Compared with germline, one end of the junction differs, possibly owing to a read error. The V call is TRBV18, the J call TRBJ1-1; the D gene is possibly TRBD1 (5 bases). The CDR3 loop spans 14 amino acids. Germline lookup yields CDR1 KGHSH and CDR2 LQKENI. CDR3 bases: TGCGCCAGCTCACAAAGGGACCCCCGCACTGAAGCTTTCTTT. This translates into CASSQRDPRTEAFF.

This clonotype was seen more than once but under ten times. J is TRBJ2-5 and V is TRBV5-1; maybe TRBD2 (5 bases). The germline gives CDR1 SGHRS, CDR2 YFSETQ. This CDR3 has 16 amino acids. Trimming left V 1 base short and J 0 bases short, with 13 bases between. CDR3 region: CASSLSPGRDQETQYF. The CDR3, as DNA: TGCGCCAGCAGCTTGAGTCCGGGGAGAGACCAAGAGACCCAGTACTTC.

The CDR3 loop is CASRGQAKNTEAFF. In nucleotides, the CDR3 is TGTGCCAGCAGGGGACAGGCGAAGAACACTGAAGCTTTCTTT. This sequence joins TRBV2 and TRBJ1-1, with TRBD1 matching 8 bases. CDR1 SNHLY and CDR2 FYNNEI come from the germline V gene. CDR3 length: 14 amino acids. Germline trimming cut 6 bases from V and 1 base from J; bases unmatched to any gene: 4.

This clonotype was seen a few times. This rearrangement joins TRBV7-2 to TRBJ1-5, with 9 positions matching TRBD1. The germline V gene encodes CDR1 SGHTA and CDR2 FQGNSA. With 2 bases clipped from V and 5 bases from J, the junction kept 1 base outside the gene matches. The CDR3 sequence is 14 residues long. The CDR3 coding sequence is TGTGCCAGCAGCTTAAGGGACAGGGATCAGCCCCAGCATTTT. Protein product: CASSLRDRDQPQHF.

CDR3 in amino acids: CASSPWDRERYEQYF. In DNA, the CDR3 is TGTGCCAGCAGCCCCTGGGACAGGGAGCGATACGAGCAGTACTTC. The V gene is TRBV28, the J gene TRBJ2-7; 9 nucleotides align to TRBD1. J was trimmed by 4 bases and V by 6 bases; bases with no gene match: 10. CDR1 and CDR2 from the germline V gene are MDHEN and SYDVKM. The CDR3 totals 15 residues.